This entry describes one TCR beta chain. Generated by immunoSEQ multiplex PCR, the TCRdb table keeps only in-frame clones and is missing some. The sample consists of roughly 180,000 clones, more than 70% of them appearing once. This sample was included in a study of blood T cell repertoires in COVID-19. Study details: The origin of the acute and convalescent COVID-19 samples was the United States, Italy and Spain. PBMCs, B-cell-depleted T cells, or T cells were the source of the cDNA or gDNA that made up the material.

With 7 bases removed from V and 0 bases from J, the gap between germline ends came to 12 bases. There are 15 residues in the CDR3. Germline V CDR1 and CDR2: ENHRY, SYGVKD. This sequence was found in a woman aged 55-75 years with acute or convalescent COVID-19. The sequencing input was peripheral blood. This rearrangement joins TRBV10-3 to TRBJ2-2; D might be TRBD1 (5 bases). CDR3 sequence reads: CAIKGTGSNTGELFF. CDR3 in DNA: TGTGCCATCAAGGGCACAGGTTCGAACACCGGGGAGCTGTTTTTT.